The 26 T cell receptor beta chains reported below all come from one sample, sequenced in a study of early T cells in non-severe SARS-CoV-2 infection (TCRdb year 2021). Library preparation used 5' RACE. For sequencing, a NextSeq 500 was employed. In-frame beta chains were kept once TCRdb had trimmed the public reads at Q25 with fastp and called clones with MiXCR. CDR3 protein duplicates are merged, each entry listing the most common genes and DNA. The sample has fewer than 40,000 distinct CDR3 sequences on record, about 3.8% of them singletons. 5.5% to 6.5% of the sample is in the top ten clones. Sequenced input: whole blood. The receptors were sampled from an adult who was a healthcare worker with PCR-confirmed SARS-CoV-2 infection or an uninfected control (not recorded which).

The gene calls are TRBV2 and TRBJ1-1; 8 nucleotides line up with TRBD1. Germline-derived CDR1 and CDR2 are SNHLY and FYNNEI. The CDR3 runs to 15 residues. Trimming cost V 4 bases and J 5 bases; bases outside gene matches: 9. The CDR3 DNA reads TGTGCCAGCAGTGGGGGGACAGGTTCGAGGACTGAAGCTTTCTTT. Amino acid sequence: CASSGGTGSRTEAFF.

This clonotype was counted at least ten times. The rearrangement links TRBV6-1 to TRBJ2-7; D not resolved. The V end was cut by 7 bases, the J end by 1 base, with 14 bases between. CDR3 size: 14 residues. Germline V lookup: CDR1 MNHNS, CDR2 SASEGT. The CDR3 here is CASTWGSLSYEQYF. CDR3 sequence (DNA): TGTGCCAGCACATGGGGTAGCCTTTCCTACGAGCAGTACTTC.

This clonotype was counted many times. The chain is built from TRBV7-3 and TRBJ2-1, with D possibly being TRBD2 (6 bases). Looked up from germline, CDR1 is SGHTA and CDR2 is FQGTGA. V was shortened by 1 base and J by 8 bases, with 9 bases between the two germline ends. The CDR3 is 13 residues long. The CDR3 is CASSLSPGDEQFF. CDR3 nucleotide sequence: TGTGCCAGCAGCTTAAGCCCGGGGGATGAGCAGTTCTTC.

This clonotype was seen ten or more times. The CDR3 protein is CASSLGAGEMYEQYF. CDR3 in DNA: TGCGCCAGCAGCTTGGGGGCAGGGGAAATGTACGAGCAGTACTTC. The rearrangement uses TRBV5-1 and TRBJ2-7; D possibly corresponds to TRBD1 (6 bases). From germline, CDR1 is SGHRS and CDR2 YFSETQ. Trimming removed 0 bases at V and 4 bases at J, with 14 bases between. The CDR3 has 15 amino acids.

The chain is built from TRBV7-3 and TRBJ2-1; 11 bases are a match to TRBD1. The V gene end was trimmed by 4 bases and the J gene end by 6 bases; junction bases not matched to a gene: 5. Per the germline V gene, CDR1 is SGHTA and CDR2 is FQGTGA. There are 15 residues in the CDR3. Here the CDR3 DNA reads TGTGCCAGCAGCTCCGGACAGGGGGCAAGCAATGAGCAGTTCTTC. Translating gives CASSSGQGASNEQFF.

In its sample, this clonotype was seen many times. The chain carries TRBV9 and TRBJ1-6; D ambiguous. CDR1 SGDLS and CDR2 YYNGEE come from the germline V gene. With 4 bases removed from V and 10 bases from J, the gap between germline ends came to 21 bases. This CDR3 has 16 residues. CDR3 region: CASSPGPTGSYSPLHF. CDR3 in DNA: TGTGCCAGCAGCCCTGGACCCACCGGGTCGTACTCACCCCTCCACTTT.

This clonotype was found many times. The genes are TRBV12-3 or TRBV12-4 and TRBJ2-5; D ambiguous. Trimming stripped 6 bases from V and 2 bases from J, with 10 bases between. The CDR3 extends over 13 amino acids. In nucleotides, the CDR3 is TGTGCCAGCAGACGTGGGGTTCAAGAGACCCAGTACTTC. Its translation is CASRRGVQETQYF.

This clonotype was seen at least ten times. The CDR3 region is CASSLRGPGSRDTQYF. The CDR3 DNA reads TGCGCCAGCAGCTTGCGAGGTCCCGGGAGTAGAGATACGCAGTATTTT. J is TRBJ2-3 and V is TRBV5-1; the D gene is possibly TRBD2 (6 bases). Trimming pared 1 base from V and 5 bases from J, leaving 17 bases between. This CDR3 has 16 amino acids. The germline V gene has CDR1 SGHRS and CDR2 YFSETQ. Looking up the rest from reference TRBV5-1 and TRBJ2-3 gives the full variable domain: KAGVTQTPRYLIKTRGQQVTLSCSPISGHRSVSWYQQTPGQGLQFLFEYFSETQRNKGNFPGRFSGRQFSNSRSEMNVSTLELGDSALYLCASSLRGPGSRDTQYFGPGTRLTVL.

This clonotype was found many times. V gene TRBV7-2 combines with J gene TRBJ2-7, with D perhaps assigned TRBD1 or TRBD2 (6 bases each). This CDR3 is 15 amino acids long. Trimming cost V 1 base and J 6 bases, with 16 bases left between them. From germline, CDR1 is SGHTA and CDR2 FQGNSA. The CDR3 DNA sequence: TGTGCCAGCAGCTTAGTGGGGGGCCCGGGGAGCGAGCAGTACTTC. As protein: CASSLVGGPGSEQYF.

In its sample, this clonotype was seen many times. The rearrangement uses TRBV5-1 and TRBJ2-7; TRBD1 matches at 8 bases. After removal of 4 bases from V and 0 bases from J, the junction contained 6 bases not matched to a gene. Germline CDR1 reads SGHRS; CDR2 reads YFSETQ. The CDR3 covers 15 residues. The CDR3 sequence: CASSLWTGSSYEQYF. In DNA form, the CDR3 reads TGCGCCAGCAGCCTCTGGACAGGGAGCTCCTACGAGCAGTACTTC.

This clonotype appeared many times. The chain employs TRBV28 and TRBJ2-1, with 7 nucleotides matching TRBD2. The germline V gene has CDR1 MDHEN and CDR2 SYDVKM. This CDR3 has 15 amino acids. Trimming took 3 bases from V and 0 from J; bases not matched to a gene: 2. The CDR3 DNA is TGTGCCAGCAGTTTTGGCGGGAGCTCCTACAATGAGCAGTTCTTC. Translated, it gives CASSFGGSSYNEQFF.

The sample holds many counts of this clonotype. The chain has TRBV5-1 and TRBJ2-6; D possibly corresponds to TRBD1 (6 bases). The CDR3 has 16 residues. Trimming stripped 2 bases from V and 7 bases from J, with 16 bases between. Germline assignment: CDR1 SGHRS and CDR2 YFSETQ. This CDR3 is CASSFAGDISANVLTF. CDR3 sequence (DNA): TGCGCCAGCAGCTTTGCAGGGGATATTAGTGCCAACGTCCTGACTTTC.

The sample holds many counts of this clonotype. The CDR3 here is CASSEGTPIRGNTIYF. CDR3 DNA: TGTGCCAGCAGTGAAGGAACACCGATTCGAGGAAACACCATATATTTT. The chain links TRBV2 to TRBJ1-3; no clear D. This CDR3 region has 16 residues. Trimming pared 1 base from V and 4 bases from J, leaving 14 bases between. Germline V gives CDR1 SNHLY, CDR2 FYNNEI.

This clonotype came up many times. The rearrangement links TRBV4-1 to TRBJ2-5; D possibly corresponds to TRBD1 (6 bases). The CDR3 has 15 amino acids. Per germline, CDR1 MGHRA and CDR2 YSYEKL. With 6 bases removed from V and 0 bases from J, the gap between germline ends came to 14 bases. The CDR3 DNA reads as TGCGCCAGCAGTCCGTTCCAGGGGTACCAAGAGACCCAGTACTTC. It encodes CASSPFQGYQETQYF.

This clonotype was observed at least ten times. The chain employs TRBV29-1 and TRBJ2-3, with a possible D match to TRBD2 (7 bases). The CDR3 consists of 15 residues. Trimming pared 0 bases from V and 1 base from J, leaving 11 bases between. Germline loops: CDR1 SQVTM, CDR2 ANQGSEA. The CDR3 loop is CSVEEGGGGTDTQYF. CDR3 sequence (DNA): TGCAGCGTTGAAGAAGGCGGGGGCGGCACAGATACGCAGTATTTT.

A word on this clonotype: Since a much larger clone is just one base distant, this may be a read error. The chain has TRBV27 and TRBJ2-7; D call uncertain. Germline lookup yields CDR1 MNHEY and CDR2 SMNVEV (reference sequence). The CDR3 loop spans 15 amino acids. The chain's CDR3 is CANSLTGSLSYEQYF. CDR3 in DNA: TGTGCCAACAGTTTAACGGGCAGCCTTTCCTACGAGCAGTACTTC.

This clonotype was recorded many times. This chain links TRBV12-3 or TRBV12-4 with TRBJ2-7, with 11 bases matching TRBD2. V trimming: 8 bases; J trimming: 12 bases; junction bases outside the gene matches: 12. The CDR3 has 13 amino acids. The CDR3 DNA reads TGTGCCAGCTACCTTAGCGGGGGGGCCACTCCGTACTTC. It encodes CASYLSGGATPYF.

This clonotype was seen repeatedly, ten times or more. V and J are TRBV19 and TRBJ2-1; 8 bases align to TRBD1. Germline V gives CDR1 LNHDA, CDR2 SQIVND (reference sequence). Trimming removed 4 bases from V and 2 bases from J; junction bases left unmatched: 4. This CDR3 comprises 15 residues. The CDR3 nucleotides are TGTGCCAGTAGTAGGGAGGACAGGGCCTACAATGAGCAGTTCTTC. It codes for CASSREDRAYNEQFF. The variable domain in full, with the rest retrieved from reference TRBV19 and TRBJ2-1, is DGGITQSPKYLFRKEGQNVTLSCEQNLNHDAMYWYRQDPGQGLRLIYYSQIVNDFQKGDIAEGYSVSREKKESFPLTVTSAQKNPTAFYLCASSREDRAYNEQFFGPGTRLTVL.

Many counts were recorded for this clonotype. The chain links TRBV7-9 to TRBJ2-7; 8 bases match TRBD1. CDR1 and CDR2 (germline): SEHNR, FQNEAQ (reference sequence). This CDR3 contains 14 residues. V dropped 3 bases and J dropped 4; count of bases not matched to a gene: 5. The CDR3 is CASSFRQGTYEQYF. The CDR3 nucleotides are TGTGCCAGCAGCTTCCGACAGGGGACATACGAGCAGTACTTC.

This clonotype came up many times. The V call is TRBV7-2, the J call TRBJ2-7, with 7 bases aligning to TRBD1. This CDR3 has 15 residues. V dropped 3 bases and J dropped 2; count of bases not matched to a gene: 7. The germline V gene has CDR1 SGHTA and CDR2 FQGNSA. CDR3 sequence (DNA): TGTGCCAGCAGCTTTGACGGCAGGGGGACCTACGAGCAGTACTTC. Its protein is CASSFDGRGTYEQYF.

This clonotype was seen at least ten times. The genes are TRBV5-6 and TRBJ2-5, with 9 bases fitting TRBD2. The trim removed 4 bases at V and 7 bases at J, leaving 14 bases unmatched. The CDR3 loop spans 16 amino acids. Germline-derived CDR1 and CDR2 are SGHDT and YYEEEE. CDR3 nucleotide sequence: TGTGCCAGCAGCCCCCGTTGGGCGGGGGGGCCGTCGACCCAGTACTTC. Its protein is CASSPRWAGGPSTQYF.

This clonotype was seen ten or more times. J is TRBJ2-2 and V is TRBV11-1; TRBD1 might be the D (6 bases). There are 16 residues in the CDR3. Germline CDR1 is SGHAT and CDR2 is FQDESV (reference sequence). The germline V and J ends were trimmed by 7 bases and 2 bases, with 17 bases remaining between them. CDR3 bases: TGTGCCAGCACGCCCCAACCAGGGACAAACACCGGGGAGCTGTTTTTT. Its translation is CASTPQPGTNTGELFF.

This clonotype has ten or more counts. CDR3 sequence (DNA): TGTGCCAGCTCACCACTAGGGACAGCGAACACTGAAGCTTTCTTT. Residues: CASSPLGTANTEAFF. This chain uses TRBV18 with TRBJ1-1; 7 bases fit TRBD1. Germline V CDR1 and CDR2: KGHSH, LQKENI. The trim removed 1 base at V and 1 base at J, leaving 3 bases unmatched. CDR3 size: 15 residues.

This clonotype was detected ten times or more. The J gene is TRBJ2-1, the V gene TRBV12-3 or TRBV12-4; TRBD2 matches 11 bases. The CDR3 sequence is 16 residues long. Trimming at V came to 6 bases and at J to 6 bases, leaving 10 bases not matched to a gene. The CDR3 nucleotides read TGTGCCAGCAGCCCCCCGACTAGCGGGACGAGCAATGAGCAGTTCTTC. Its translation is CASSPPTSGTSNEQFF.

This clonotype was recorded at least ten times. The chain has TRBV12-3 or TRBV12-4 and TRBJ2-1; TRBD2 matches at 14 bases. The V gene end was trimmed by 6 bases and the J gene end by 11 bases; junction bases not matched to a gene: 6. The CDR3 has 14 amino acids. The CDR3 region is CASSPGTSGSKQFF. For the CDR3, the DNA is TGTGCCAGCAGCCCCGGGACTAGCGGGAGTAAGCAGTTCTTC.

This clonotype turned up a few times. The chain uses TRBV28 and TRBJ1-2; D not certain. CDR1 is MDHEN, CDR2 SYDVKM, per germline. With 4 bases removed from V and 4 bases from J, the gap between germline ends came to 16 bases. The CDR3 is made up of 15 amino acids. In DNA form, the CDR3 reads TGTGCCAGCAGTTCCGGACTCCAAAAAGGCTATGGCTACACCTTC. Translated, it gives CASSSGLQKGYGYTF.